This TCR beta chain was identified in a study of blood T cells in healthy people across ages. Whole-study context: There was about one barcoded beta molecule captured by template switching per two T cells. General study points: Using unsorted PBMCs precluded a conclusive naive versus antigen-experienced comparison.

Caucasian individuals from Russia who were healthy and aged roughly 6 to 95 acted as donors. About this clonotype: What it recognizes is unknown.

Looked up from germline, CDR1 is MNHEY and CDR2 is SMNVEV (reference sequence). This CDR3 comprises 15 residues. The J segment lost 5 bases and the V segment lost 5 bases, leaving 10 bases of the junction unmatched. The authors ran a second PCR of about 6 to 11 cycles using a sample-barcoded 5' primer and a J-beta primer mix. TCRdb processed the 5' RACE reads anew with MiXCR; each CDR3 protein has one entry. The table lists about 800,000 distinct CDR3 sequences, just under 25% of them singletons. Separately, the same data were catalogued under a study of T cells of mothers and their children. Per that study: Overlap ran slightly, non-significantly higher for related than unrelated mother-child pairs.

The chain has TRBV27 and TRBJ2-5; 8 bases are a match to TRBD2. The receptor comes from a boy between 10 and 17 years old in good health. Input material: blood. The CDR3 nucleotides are TGTGCCAGCAGTGGATTAGCGGGGCCGGGGGAGACCCAGTACTTC. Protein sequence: CASSGLAGPGETQYF.